The 28 T cell receptor beta chains given below trace back to one sample, sequenced in a study of molecular identifiers for immune sequencing clone quantification. TCRdb reprocessed the PCR reads via MiXCR and lists one record per CDR3 protein. The sample lists approximately 59,000 distinct CDR3 sequences, about a fifth occurring once. Sequencing was carried out using naive CD8+ T cells from blood, with Jurkat cell RNA spiked in. Subset indicated: FACS-sorted CD8+CD4-CCR7+CD45RA+ naive T cells. The source is a human donor in good health. Some libraries in this study had Jurkat cell RNA spiked in.

The chain links TRBV27 to TRBJ2-7; 14 positions match TRBD2. V gave up 9 bases and J gave up 5 bases; unmatched junction bases: 6. CDR1 is MNHEY and CDR2 is SMNVEV in the germline V gene (reference sequence). This CDR3 contains 14 residues. The CDR3 region is CASASGLAGDEQYF. The DNA of the CDR3 is TGTGCCAGTGCCTCGGGACTAGCGGGAGACGAGCAGTACTTC.

The sample holds many counts of this clonotype. This chain connects TRBV6-6 to TRBJ1-1; 9 bases match TRBD1. The CDR3 spans 17 residues. Germline assignment: CDR1 MNHNY and CDR2 SVGAGI (reference sequence). V lost 6 bases to trimming and J lost 4 bases; unmatched junction nucleotides: 15. The CDR3 DNA sequence: TGTGCCAGCAGGGTTGGTTCCGGGACAGGGATGGGCACTGAAGCTTTCTTT. Translation: CASRVGSGTGMGTEAFF.

Worth noting for this clonotype: Possible read error: a much larger clone is one base away. The V and J genes are TRBV28 and TRBJ2-1, with D hard to call. CDR1 is MDHEN and CDR2 is SYDVKM in the germline V gene. The CDR3 loop spans 13 amino acids. CDR3 region: CASSLSVVDERFF. The CDR3, as DNA: TGTGCCAGCAGTTTATCGGTTGTCGATGAGCGGTTCTTC.

This clonotype was counted ten times or more. The J gene is TRBJ2-7, the V gene TRBV7-2; 7 nucleotides line up with TRBD1. Germline CDR1 and CDR2: SGHTA and FQGNSA. V was pared by 0 bases and J by 5 bases, with 4 bases of the junction left unmatched. This CDR3 has 14 amino acids. CDR3 region: CASSLALTGNEQYF. The CDR3 nucleotides are TGTGCCAGCAGCTTAGCCCTGACAGGGAACGAGCAGTACTTC.

This clonotype was counted at least ten times. The rearrangement joins TRBV30 to TRBJ2-1; TRBD2 aligns across 13 bases. Germline V gene data show CDR1 as GTSNPN and CDR2 as SVGIG (reference sequence). Unmatched junction bases numbered 4, after V lost 1 base and J lost 7 bases. The CDR3 sequence is 15 residues long. CDR3 protein: CAWSEGTSGVNEQFF. The CDR3 bases are TGTGCCTGGAGTGAGGGGACTAGCGGGGTAAATGAGCAGTTCTTC.

This clonotype was counted only a few times. V gene TRBV20-1 combines with J gene TRBJ2-1; 7 bases line up with TRBD2. From germline, CDR1 is DFQATT and CDR2 SNEGSKA (reference sequence). V lost 3 bases to trimming and J lost 3 bases; unmatched junction nucleotides: 14. This CDR3 has 17 amino acids. The CDR3 sequence: CSARLGEAGAFYNEQFF. In nucleotides, the CDR3 is TGCAGTGCTAGGTTAGGGGAGGCGGGAGCTTTCTACAATGAGCAGTTCTTC.

The table lists this clonotype with many counts. The gene calls are TRBV6-2 or TRBV6-3 and TRBJ1-6; D is unresolved. CDR1 MNHEY and CDR2 SVGEGT come from the germline V gene. This CDR3 comprises 16 residues. V lost 6 bases to trimming and J lost 10 bases, with 22 bases between them. In DNA form, the CDR3 reads TGTGCCAGCAGCCCCTTAGACGCCGGAATAGGATCACCCCTCCACTTT. Its protein product is CASSPLDAGIGSPLHF.

In this sample, this clonotype turned up many times. The chain carries TRBV5-6 and TRBJ1-1; D gene uncertain. The length of the CDR3 is 14 residues. Trimming left V 2 bases short and J 2 bases short, with 10 bases between. Germline-derived CDR1 and CDR2 are SGHDT and YYEEEE. The CDR3 bases are TGTGCCAGCAGCTTTTCCTCAGCCAACACTGAAGCTTTCTTT. Translating it yields CASSFSSANTEAFF.

This clonotype was picked up many times. This rearrangement joins TRBV7-6 to TRBJ2-1, with D hard to call. Per the germline V gene, CDR1 is SGHVS and CDR2 is FNYEAQ. This CDR3 comprises 12 residues. V was pared by 5 bases and J by 6 bases, with 8 bases between. The CDR3 DNA reads as TGTGCCAGCAGCGTAGGAGTCAATGAGCAGTTCTTC. Translating it yields CASSVGVNEQFF.

J is TRBJ2-1 and V is TRBV7-2; 15 positions agree with TRBD2. The CDR3 is made up of 16 amino acids. V shed 5 bases, J shed 3 bases, and the junction held 2 bases outside the gene matches. CDR1 is SGHTA and CDR2 is FQGNSA in the germline V gene. CDR3 protein: CASSTGLAGGYNEQFF. CDR3 in DNA: TGTGCCAGCAGCACGGGACTAGCGGGGGGCTACAATGAGCAGTTCTTC.

About this clonotype: This may be a read error: a much more frequent sequence differs by one nucleotide. V gene TRBV7-6 combines with J gene TRBJ2-1; TRBD2 agrees at 12 bases. V shed 3 bases and J 3 bases; nucleotides not matched to a gene: 12. The CDR3 consists of 19 residues. Per the germline V gene, CDR1 is SGHVS and CDR2 is FNYEAQ. The CDR3 DNA follows: TGTGCCAGCAGCTTCCGCAGGACTAGCGGGAACCCTCACTACAATGAGCAGTTCTTC. Translating gives CASSFRRTSGNPHYNEQFF.

This clonotype was seen repeatedly, ten times or more. V usage is TRBV7-2 and J usage is TRBJ2-7; 7 bases align to TRBD2. Germline V gene sequence: CDR1 SGHTA, CDR2 FQGNSA. V shed 5 bases and J 2 bases; nucleotides not matched to a gene: 6. CDR3 size: 14 residues. CDR3 sequence: CASSRSGGPYEQYF. The CDR3 DNA is TGTGCCAGCAGCCGGTCGGGGGGTCCCTACGAGCAGTACTTC. The whole variable domain, filled in from reference TRBV7-2 and TRBJ2-7, reads GAGVSQSPSNKVTEKGKDVELRCDPISGHTALYWYRQSLGQGLEFLIYFQGNSAPDKSGLPSDRFSAERTGGSVSTLTIQRTQQEDSAVYLCASSRSGGPYEQYFGPGTRLTVT.

This clonotype occurred many times. The chain couples TRBV10-3 to TRBJ2-7; possibly TRBD2 for D (5 bases). From germline, CDR1 is ENHRY and CDR2 SYGVKD. Between the trimmed V and J ends, which lost 6 bases and 1 base, there was a span of 13 bases. This CDR3 has 14 amino acids. The CDR3 spells CAISVVSGSYEQYF. CDR3 sequence (DNA): TGTGCCATCAGCGTGGTGAGCGGATCCTACGAGCAGTACTTC.

This clonotype was observed a handful of times. The gene calls are TRBV19 and TRBJ1-1; D possibly corresponds to TRBD1 (6 bases). V gave up 3 bases and J gave up 0 bases, with 14 bases separating them. CDR3 length equals 16 residues. The germline CDR1 and CDR2 sequences are LNHDA and SQIVND (reference sequence). The CDR3 reads CASSIYSGQLNTEAFF. The CDR3 nucleotides are TGTGCCAGTAGTATTTATTCCGGACAGTTGAACACTGAAGCTTTCTTT.

The rearrangement uses TRBV15 and TRBJ2-1; possibly TRBD1 for D (6 bases). CDR3 length: 15 amino acids. CDR1 is LNHNV, CDR2 YYDKDF, per germline (reference sequence). V was trimmed by 4 bases and J by 5 bases, leaving 15 bases between them. The CDR3, as DNA: TGTGCCACCAGCACCGGGGACATGCACCACAATGAGCAGTTCTTC. Encoded protein: CATSTGDMHHNEQFF.

This clonotype was recorded at least ten times. The chain joins TRBV6-2 or TRBV6-3 to TRBJ2-3; D may be TRBD1 or TRBD2 (5 bases each). Germline V gene lookup returns CDR1 MNHEY and CDR2 SVGEGT. The V gene lost 0 bases and the J gene lost 6 bases, with 22 bases spanning the gap. The CDR3 has 18 amino acids. The CDR3 sequence: CASSYSLGVALPRDTQYF. Here the CDR3 DNA reads TGTGCCAGCAGTTACTCCCTGGGGGTAGCCCTACCTCGGGATACGCAGTATTTT.

The rearrangement joins TRBV4-1 to TRBJ2-1, with TRBD2 matching over 7 bases. The CDR3 length is 16 residues. Trimming at V came to 0 bases and at J to 5 bases, leaving 7 bases not matched to a gene. Germline-derived CDR1 and CDR2 are MGHRA and YSYEKL. The DNA for the CDR3 is TGCGCCAGCAGCCAAGATCTGGGGGAGGGAGACAATGAGCAGTTCTTC. It translates to CASSQDLGEGDNEQFF.

At least ten counts were recorded for this clonotype. The V and J genes are TRBV2 and TRBJ1-2; 10 nucleotides match TRBD1. CDR3 size: 14 residues. J was trimmed by 11 bases and V by 3 bases; bases with no gene match: 9. Germline assignment: CDR1 SNHLY and CDR2 FYNNEI. The CDR3, as DNA: TGTGCCAGCAGTGACGGGGGGACAGGGGCGTCGTACACCTTC. Translated: CASSDGGTGASYTF.

This clonotype was counted many times. This chain connects TRBV24-1 to TRBJ2-1, with 7 bases identical to TRBD1. V trimming: 3 bases; J trimming: 3 bases; junction bases outside the gene matches: 7. The CDR3 sequence is 16 residues long. CDR1 is KGHDR and CDR2 is SFDVKD in the germline V gene. CDR3 sequence (DNA): TGTGCCACCAGTGATCACAGGGGTGTTATCTACAATGAGCAGTTCTTC. As protein: CATSDHRGVIYNEQFF.

With regard to this clonotype: A read error is likely, as this CDR3 ends without the conserved phenylalanine or tryptophan. The chain uses TRBV15 and TRBJ1-5; D is perhaps TRBD1 (6 bases). V was trimmed by 1 base and J by 5 bases, leaving 12 bases between them. CDR1 LNHNV and CDR2 YYDKDF come from the germline V gene (reference sequence). This CDR3 has 15 amino acids. The CDR3 loop is CATSRGQGNDQPQHL. For the CDR3, the DNA is TGTGCCACCAGCAGAGGCCAGGGGAATGATCAGCCCCAGCATCTT.

This clonotype has ten or more counts. The CDR3 region is CAWSGGVEQFF. The CDR3 DNA follows: TGTGCCTGGAGTGGAGGAGTTGAGCAGTTCTTC. The chain combines TRBV30 with TRBJ2-1; D call uncertain. The germline gives CDR1 GTSNPN, CDR2 SVGIG (reference sequence). The CDR3 covers 11 residues. The V end lost 1 base, the J end lost 9 bases, and 7 bases lay between the germline ends. Drawing the rest from reference TRBV30 and TRBJ2-1, the complete variable domain is SQTIHQWPATLVQPVGSPLSLECTVEGTSNPNLYWYRQAAGRGLQLLFYSVGIGQISSEVPQNLSASRPQDRQFILSSKKLLLSDSGFYLCAWSGGVEQFFGPGTRLTVL.

This clonotype was counted many times. The J gene is TRBJ1-5, the V gene TRBV11-2; D gene ambiguous. Germline V gene lookup returns CDR1 SGHAT and CDR2 FQNNGV. CDR3 length: 12 residues. The V gene lost 1 base and the J gene lost 7 bases, with 5 bases spanning the gap. CDR3 sequence (DNA): TGTGCCAGCAGCTTAGGCGAGCAGCCCCAGCATTTT. This encodes CASSLGEQPQHF.

This clonotype has at least ten counts. The gene calls are TRBV3-1 and TRBJ1-1; D is perhaps TRBD1 (6 bases). The CDR3 totals 16 residues. The V end lost 4 bases, the J end lost 0 bases, and 15 bases lay between the germline ends. Germline lookup yields CDR1 LGHDT and CDR2 YNNKEL (reference sequence). The CDR3 DNA follows: TGTGCCAGCAGCCGCCCGAGGGGGGCCATGAACACTGAAGCTTTCTTT. Protein sequence: CASSRPRGAMNTEAFF.

About this clonotype itself: Germline and junction disagree at one end, which may indicate a read error. This sequence joins TRBV20-1 and TRBJ1-2; TRBD1 agrees at 7 bases. The CDR3 sequence is 13 residues long. Germline values: CDR1 DFQATT, CDR2 SNEGSKA (reference sequence). CDR3 sequence: CSARAGGTVGYTF. CDR3 DNA sequence: TGCAGTGCCAGAGCGGGAGGGACAGTTGGCTACACCTTC.

This clonotype was recorded many times. The chain couples TRBV18 to TRBJ2-3; 7 bases agree with TRBD2. The ends lost 4 bases at V and 6 bases at J; junction bases unmatched: 7. The CDR3 length is 14 residues. The germline CDR1 and CDR2 sequences are KGHSH and LQKENI. The CDR3 region is CASSLAGDSDTQYF. In nucleotides, the CDR3 is TGTGCCAGCTCACTGGCGGGAGATTCGGATACGCAGTATTTT.

This clonotype has more than one count but fewer than ten. It is likely a read error, because the conserved phenylalanine at the end of the CDR3 is missing. The chain is built from TRBV20-1 and TRBJ2-1, with 8 bases identical to TRBD2. In germline, CDR1 is DFQATT, CDR2 SNEGSKA (reference sequence). J was trimmed by 4 bases and V by 3 bases; bases with no gene match: 23. The CDR3 is 20 residues long. This CDR3 is CSASPMTEAGDQVWYNEQFS. The CDR3 DNA sequence: TGCAGTGCTAGTCCCATGACTGAAGCGGGAGATCAGGTATGGTACAATGAGCAGTTCTCC.

This clonotype has just a few counts. Mismatch with germline at one junction end may stem from a read error. The gene calls are TRBV6-6 and TRBJ2-1; D is ambiguous. The CDR3 consists of 14 residues. Germline V gene lookup returns CDR1 MNHNY and CDR2 SVGAGI (reference sequence). Here the CDR3 reads CASSYRGPYNEQSF. The CDR3 nucleotides read TGTGCCAGCAGTTACCGAGGCCCCTACAATGAGCAGTCCTTC.

CDR3 sequence: CATSDLQLGDTGELFF. Written as DNA, the CDR3 is TGTGCCACCAGTGATTTGCAACTGGGGGACACCGGGGAGCTGTTTTTT. This rearrangement joins TRBV24-1 to TRBJ2-2; the D gene could be TRBD1 or TRBD2 (5 bases each). Germline lookup yields CDR1 KGHDR and CDR2 SFDVKD. CDR3 length: 16 residues. V lost 0 bases and J lost 3, with 10 bases in between.